This T cell receptor (beta chain) comes out of a study of T cell responses to AZD1222 COVID-19 vaccine. The assay was immunoSEQ multiplex PCR, and TCRdb's table has in-frame clones only and misses some. Altogether 100,000 or so clones are present, 88% being singletons, with the ten largest covering over 8%. This CDR3 is 12 amino acids long. Germline V lookup: CDR1 LNHDA, CDR2 SQIVND (reference sequence). V was pared by 7 bases and J by 5 bases, with 1 base of the junction left unmatched. The TCR comes from an adult in good health. The chain recombines TRBV19 with TRBJ2-7, with 11 bases aligning to TRBD2. The specimen comprised peripheral blood, sampled on day 0 of AZD1222 vaccination. The chain's CDR3 is CASKGLADEQYF. Here the CDR3 DNA reads TGTGCCAGTAAGGGACTAGCGGACGAGCAGTACTTC.